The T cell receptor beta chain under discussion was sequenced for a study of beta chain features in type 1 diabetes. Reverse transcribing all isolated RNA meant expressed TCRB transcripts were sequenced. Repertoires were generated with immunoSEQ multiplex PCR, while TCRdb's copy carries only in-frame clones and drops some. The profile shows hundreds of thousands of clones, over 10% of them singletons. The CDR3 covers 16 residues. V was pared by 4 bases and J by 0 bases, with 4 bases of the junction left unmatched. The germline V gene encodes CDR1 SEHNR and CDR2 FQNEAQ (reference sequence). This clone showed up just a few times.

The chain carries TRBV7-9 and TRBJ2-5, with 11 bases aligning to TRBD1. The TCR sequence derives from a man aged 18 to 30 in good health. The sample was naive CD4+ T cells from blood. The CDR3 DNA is TGTGCCAGCAGCTCTAGGGACAGGGGGAACCAAGAGACCCAGTACTTC. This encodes CASSSRDRGNQETQYF.